This T cell receptor (beta chain) is drawn from a study of cytomegalovirus exposure and HLA in healthy donors. Trimming left V 8 bases short and J 1 base short, with 16 bases between. CDR1 SNHLY and CDR2 FYNNEI come from the germline V gene. This CDR3 spans 15 amino acids. Amplification used 60 Vbeta primers and 13 Jbeta primers. TCRdb's table, derived via immunoSEQ multiplex PCR, lists solely in-frame clones and lacks some. The sample yields around 200,000 clones, 77% seen once. Sequencing was done on a sample of PBMCs. The chain employs TRBV2 and TRBJ2-3; the D gene is possibly TRBD1 (6 bases). This clonotype was obtained from a woman aged 55-75 years in good health and CMV-seropositive. The CDR3 spells CASGNRQEGTDTQYF. DNA for the CDR3: TGTGCCAGCGGAAACAGACAGGAGGGCACAGATACGCAGTATTTT.